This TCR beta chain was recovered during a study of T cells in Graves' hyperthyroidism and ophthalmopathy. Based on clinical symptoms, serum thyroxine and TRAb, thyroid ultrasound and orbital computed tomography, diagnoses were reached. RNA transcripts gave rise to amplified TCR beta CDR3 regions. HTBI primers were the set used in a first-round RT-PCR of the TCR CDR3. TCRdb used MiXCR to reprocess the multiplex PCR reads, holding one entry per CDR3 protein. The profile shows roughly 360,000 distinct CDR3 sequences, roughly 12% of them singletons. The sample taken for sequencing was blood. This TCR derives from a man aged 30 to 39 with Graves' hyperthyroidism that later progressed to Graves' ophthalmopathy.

The CDR3 loop is CASSYGGNYGYTF. As DNA, the CDR3 is TGTGCCAGCAGTTATGGGGGGAACTATGGCTACACCTTC. This chain uses TRBV6-5 with TRBJ1-2, with a possible D match to TRBD1 (5 bases). Per germline, CDR1 MNHEY and CDR2 SVGAGI. V was clipped by 3 bases and J by 2 bases, with 7 bases between them. This CDR3 comprises 13 residues.